Shown below are 17 T cell receptor beta chains from a single sample sequenced in a study of T and B cells in COVID-19 patients. Each TRB amplification used about 220-500 ng of genomic DNA from blood. BIOMED2 TRB-A/B primer pools were used in multiplex TRB PCR. MiXCR, applied by TCRdb to the multiplex PCR reads, yields one record per CDR3 protein. The sample contains about 3,100 distinct CDR3 sequences, roughly 22% of which appear only once. The sample consisted of blood. All receptors derive from a human donor with active COVID-19.

The rearrangement joins TRBV7-2 to TRBJ2-1, with 9 bases matching TRBD2. The germline V gene has CDR1 SGHTA and CDR2 FQGNSA. This CDR3 comprises 13 residues. V dropped 7 bases and J dropped 10; count of bases not matched to a gene: 8. CDR3 loop: CASTTGLAREQFF. CDR3 in DNA: TGTGCCAGCACGACGGGACTAGCCCGCGAGCAGTTCTTC.

This clonotype is deemed medium-sized. The chain links TRBV30 to TRBJ2-3, with 9 nucleotides matching TRBD2. The CDR3 runs to 15 residues. Germline lookup yields CDR1 GTSNPN and CDR2 SVGIG (reference sequence). The V and J ends lost 0 bases and 4 bases, in that order; junction bases with no gene match: 5. The CDR3 sequence: CAWSVGSGRSDTQYF. Written as DNA, the CDR3 is TGTGCCTGGAGTGTGGGTAGCGGGAGATCAGATACGCAGTATTTT.

The count of this clonotype is one. An end of the junction differs from the germline gene, which may be a read error. V usage is TRBV20-1 and J usage is TRBJ1-5; D not certain. The CDR3 spans 12 residues. Germline values: CDR1 DFQATT, CDR2 SNEGSKA (reference sequence). CDR3 bases: TGCAGTGCTGGAGATAGCAATCAGCCCCAGCATTTT. This gives the protein CSAGDSNQPQHF.

This clonotype ranks as medium-sized (0.01 to 0.1%). The chain joins TRBV6-1 to TRBJ2-4; no reliable D call. V lost 4 bases to trimming and J lost 1 base, with 11 bases between them. The CDR3 extends over 15 amino acids. Germline CDR1 MNHNS, CDR2 SASEGT. CDR3 loop: CASSVHSGAKNIQYF. Here the CDR3 DNA reads TGTGCCAGCAGTGTGCACAGTGGTGCCAAAAACATTCAGTACTTC.

Sample share makes this clonotype medium-sized. V and J are TRBV19 and TRBJ1-2, with a weak D call TRBD1 (5 bases). Looked up from germline, CDR1 is LNHDA and CDR2 is SQIVND (reference sequence). V dropped 3 bases and J dropped 7 bases, with 12 bases sitting between them. This CDR3 has 13 amino acids. The CDR3 is CASSMGVSGGYTF. As DNA, the CDR3 is TGTGCCAGTAGTATGGGGGTGTCCGGTGGCTACACCTTC.

This clonotype is deemed medium-sized. The V and J genes are TRBV27 and TRBJ2-2, with 8 bases lining up with TRBD2. Germline V gene sequence: CDR1 MNHEY, CDR2 SMNVEV (reference sequence). V was clipped by 7 bases and J by 4 bases; unmatched bases: 5. This CDR3 spans 14 amino acids. The CDR3 DNA sequence: TGTGCCAGCAATTGGGCGGGGGGCACCGGGGAGCTGTTTTTT. Translated: CASNWAGGTGELFF.

This rearrangement joins TRBV28 to TRBJ1-6; 10 bases map to TRBD1. The V gene end was trimmed by 10 bases and the J gene end by 6 bases; junction bases not matched to a gene: 9. This CDR3 region has 15 residues. Germline values: CDR1 MDHEN, CDR2 SYDVKM. CDR3 amino acids: CATNRQGARNSPLHF. As DNA, the CDR3 is TGTGCCACCAACCGACAGGGGGCGCGTAATTCACCCCTCCACTTT.

The chain joins TRBV20-1 to TRBJ1-5; tentative D call: TRBD1 (5 bases). This CDR3 has 15 amino acids. The germline CDR1 and CDR2 sequences are DFQATT and SNEGSKA (reference sequence). V dropped 5 bases and J dropped 0 bases, with 14 bases sitting between them. CDR3 loop: CSAVQAGYSNQPQHF. The CDR3 DNA is TGCAGTGCTGTCCAGGCAGGGTATAGCAATCAGCCCCAGCATTTT.

In its sample, this clonotype was seen a few times. V and J are TRBV14 and TRBJ2-7; no clear D gene. The CDR3 extends over 15 amino acids. Trimming left V 0 bases short and J 2 bases short, with 11 bases between. Germline V CDR1 and CDR2: SGHDN, FVKESK. The CDR3 spells CASSQDRMGTYEQYF. In nucleotides, the CDR3 is TGTGCCAGCAGCCAAGATCGTATGGGAACCTACGAGCAGTACTTC.

This clonotype was detected only a few times. This rearrangement joins TRBV21-1 to TRBJ2-1; the DNA was not used to check the table's D call, TRBD1. TRBV21-1 is a recognized pseudogene. This CDR3 has 16 amino acids. The CDR3 DNA follows: TGTGCCAGCAGCTCCTCCGGGACGCACTCCTACAATGAGCAGTTCTTC. Protein product: CASSSSGTHSYNEQFF.

In this sample, this clonotype is medium-sized (0.01 to 0.1%). V is TRBV6-1 and J is TRBJ2-3; 8 positions match TRBD1. The CDR3 length is 16 residues. Trimming at V came to 5 bases and at J to 2 bases, leaving 9 bases not matched to a gene. Germline V lookup: CDR1 MNHNS, CDR2 SASEGT. The CDR3 sequence is CASSPQGAVNTDTQYF. The CDR3 DNA follows: TGTGCCAGCAGTCCTCAGGGGGCGGTGAACACAGATACGCAGTATTTT.

This clonotype is classed as medium-sized. The chain recombines TRBV6-5 with TRBJ1-6; D not resolved. CDR1 and CDR2 (germline): MNHEY, SVGAGI. V lost 0 bases, J lost 8 bases, and 5 bases lay in between. CDR3 length: 13 amino acids. CDR3: CASSYSLDSPLHF. The CDR3 region has the DNA TGTGCCAGCAGTTACTCGCTAGATTCACCCCTCCACTTT.

This clonotype is judged large (0.1 to 1%). The gene calls are TRBV30 and TRBJ2-1, with D possibly TRBD1 on 6 matching bases. The CDR3 runs to 12 residues. CDR1 GTSNPN and CDR2 SVGIG come from the germline V gene (reference sequence). Trimming left V 1 base short and J 8 bases short, with 9 bases between. CDR3 residues: CAWSEQGYEQFF. The CDR3 region has the DNA TGTGCCTGGAGTGAACAGGGATATGAGCAGTTCTTC.

This clonotype has a handful of counts. The rearrangement joins TRBV24-1 to TRBJ2-1; D uncertain. Trimming took 2 bases from V and 8 from J, leaving 15 bases between them. The germline V gene has CDR1 KGHDR and CDR2 SFDVKD. There are 15 residues in the CDR3. The DNA of the CDR3 is TGTGCCACCAGTGATTCTGTCCAATTTAGGGATGAGCAGTTCTTC. Its translation is CATSDSVQFRDEQFF.

There are a few counts of this clonotype. J is TRBJ2-3 and V is TRBV6-4; 7 nucleotides line up with TRBD1. The CDR3 spans 14 residues. V was clipped by 4 bases and J by 3 bases; unmatched bases: 4. The germline V gene has CDR1 MRHNA and CDR2 SNTAGT. The CDR3, as DNA: TGTGCCAGCAGTGCGGGACAGCAAACAGATACGCAGTATTTT. Protein product: CASSAGQQTDTQYF.

This clonotype counts as medium-sized. The V gene is TRBV18, the J gene TRBJ1-3; D remains unclear. Trimming cost V 1 base and J 1 base, with 5 bases left between them. The CDR3 sequence is 14 residues long. Germline-derived CDR1 and CDR2 are KGHSH and LQKENI. CDR3 amino acids: CASSPRGSGNTIYF. The CDR3 DNA reads as TGTGCCAGCTCACCACGGGGATCTGGAAACACCATATATTTT.

This clonotype is medium-sized within its sample. This sequence joins TRBV18 and TRBJ2-5; 7 bases match TRBD1. V lost 3 bases, J lost 1 base, and 8 bases stayed unmatched. Per the germline V gene, CDR1 is KGHSH and CDR2 is LQKENI. The CDR3 runs 16 residues. The CDR3 is CASSPPGTVLQETQYF. The CDR3 region has the DNA TGTGCCAGCTCACCCCCCGGGACAGTCCTCCAAGAGACCCAGTACTTC.